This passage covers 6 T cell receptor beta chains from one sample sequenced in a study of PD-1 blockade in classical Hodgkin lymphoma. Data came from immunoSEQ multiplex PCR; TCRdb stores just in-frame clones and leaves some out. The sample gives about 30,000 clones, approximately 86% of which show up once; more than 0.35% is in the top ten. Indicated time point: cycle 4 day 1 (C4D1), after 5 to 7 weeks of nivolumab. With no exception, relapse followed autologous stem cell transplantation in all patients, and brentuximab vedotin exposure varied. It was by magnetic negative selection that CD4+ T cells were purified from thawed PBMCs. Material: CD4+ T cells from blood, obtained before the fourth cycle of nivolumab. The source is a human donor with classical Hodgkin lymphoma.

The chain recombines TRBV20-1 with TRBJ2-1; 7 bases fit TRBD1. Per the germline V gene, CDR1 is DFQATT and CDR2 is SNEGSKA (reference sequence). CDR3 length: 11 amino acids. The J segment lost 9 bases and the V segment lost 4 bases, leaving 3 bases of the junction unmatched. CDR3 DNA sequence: TGCAGTGCTACAAGGGGGCCTGAGCAGTTCTTC. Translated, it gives CSATRGPEQFF.

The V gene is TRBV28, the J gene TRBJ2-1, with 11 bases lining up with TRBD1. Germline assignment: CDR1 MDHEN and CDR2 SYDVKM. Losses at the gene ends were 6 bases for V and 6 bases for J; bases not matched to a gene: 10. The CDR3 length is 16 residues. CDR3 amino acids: CASRSAGTGGSNEQFF. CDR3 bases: TGTGCCAGCAGGTCTGCCGGGACAGGGGGTAGCAATGAGCAGTTCTTC.

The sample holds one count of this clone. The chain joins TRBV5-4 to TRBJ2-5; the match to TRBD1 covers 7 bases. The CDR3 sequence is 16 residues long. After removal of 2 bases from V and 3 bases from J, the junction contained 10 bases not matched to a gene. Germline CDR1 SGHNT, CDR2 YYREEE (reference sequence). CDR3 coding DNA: TGTGCCAGCAGCTTACCGGGACAGATAACCGAAGAGACCCAGTACTTC. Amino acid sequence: CASSLPGQITEETQYF.

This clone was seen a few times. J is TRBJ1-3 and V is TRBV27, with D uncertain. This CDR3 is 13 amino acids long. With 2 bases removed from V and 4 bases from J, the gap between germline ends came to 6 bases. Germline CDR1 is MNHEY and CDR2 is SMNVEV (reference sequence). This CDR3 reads CASSLRAGNTIYF. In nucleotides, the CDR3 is TGTGCCAGCAGTTTAAGGGCGGGAAACACCATATATTTT.

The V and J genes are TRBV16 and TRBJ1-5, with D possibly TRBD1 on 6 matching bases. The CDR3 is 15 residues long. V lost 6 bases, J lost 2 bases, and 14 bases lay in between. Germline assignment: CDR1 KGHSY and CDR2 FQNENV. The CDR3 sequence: CASRLQGSRNQPQHF. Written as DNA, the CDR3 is TGTGCCAGCAGACTACAGGGATCGCGCAATCAGCCCCAGCATTTT.

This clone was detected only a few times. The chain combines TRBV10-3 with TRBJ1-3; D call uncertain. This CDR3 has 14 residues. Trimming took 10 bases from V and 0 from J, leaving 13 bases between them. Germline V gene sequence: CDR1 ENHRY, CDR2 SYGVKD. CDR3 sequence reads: CATRASLSGNTIYF. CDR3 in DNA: TGTGCCACCCGGGCTAGTCTCTCTGGAAACACCATATATTTT.